The 18 T cell receptor beta chains given below trace back to one sample, sequenced in a study of cytomegalovirus exposure and HLA in healthy donors. The PCR employed 60 Vbeta primers together with 13 Jbeta primers. Profiling relied on immunoSEQ multiplex PCR, and the TCRdb table lists in-frame clones only, not all of them. The table has approximately 100,000 clones, over 60% seen once. Sequencing was performed on PBMCs. The origin of the receptors is a female donor in good health and CMV-seropositive.

The sample holds one count of this clone. The chain uses TRBV7-2 and TRBJ1-4, with D possibly being TRBD1 (6 bases). This CDR3 comprises 14 residues. Looked up from germline, CDR1 is SGHTA and CDR2 is FQGNSA. V lost 1 base and J 7 bases, leaving 10 bases between the germline ends. The DNA of the CDR3 is TGTGCCAGCAGCTTAGGTCCAGGGGCTGAAAAACTGTTTTTT. Its protein product is CASSLGPGAEKLFF.

The chain uses TRBV7-9 and TRBJ1-3; the match to TRBD1 covers 9 bases. V shed 5 bases, J shed 7 bases, and the junction held 9 bases outside the gene matches. The CDR3 covers 15 residues. CDR1 is SEHNR, CDR2 FQNEAQ, per germline (reference sequence). The CDR3: CASSPWDREANTIYF. The DNA of the CDR3 is TGTGCCAGCAGCCCCTGGGACAGGGAGGCCAACACCATATATTTT.

This rearrangement joins TRBV2 to TRBJ1-5; tentatively, D is TRBD1 (5 bases). The CDR3 spans 13 residues. V was clipped by 7 bases and J by 2 bases, with 9 bases between them. Germline V lookup: CDR1 SNHLY, CDR2 FYNNEI. The CDR3 DNA reads as TGTGCCAGCATTGGGGGGGGCAATCAGCCCCAGCATTTT. It specifies CASIGGGNQPQHF.

V usage is TRBV7-9 and J usage is TRBJ1-2, with TRBD1 as a possible D gene (5 bases). The CDR3 is made up of 15 amino acids. CDR1 and CDR2 from the germline V gene are SEHNR and FQNEAQ (reference sequence). Trimming left V 8 bases short and J 1 base short, with 17 bases between. CDR3 region: CASGRAGQGNYGYTF. The CDR3 region has the DNA TGTGCCAGCGGACGAGCAGGGCAGGGTAACTATGGCTACACCTTC.

The rearrangement joins TRBV27 to TRBJ2-5; 10 nucleotides agree with TRBD1. CDR3 length: 15 amino acids. CDR1 and CDR2 (germline): MNHEY, SMNVEV (reference sequence). Germline trimming cut 4 bases from V and 8 bases from J; bases unmatched to any gene: 10. As DNA, the CDR3 is TGTGCCAGCAGTTCCAAGGGCGGGACAGGGGTTACCCAGTACTTC. Its protein product is CASSSKGGTGVTQYF.

The chain uses TRBV4-1 and TRBJ2-1, with TRBD1 matching 8 bases. The CDR3 has 16 residues. The V gene end was trimmed by 0 bases and the J gene end by 7 bases; junction bases not matched to a gene: 8. The germline V gene encodes CDR1 MGHRA and CDR2 YSYEKL. The CDR3 nucleotides read TGCGCCAGCAGCCAAGATCCCAGGGGGCCTTGGAATGAGCAGTTCTTC. This sequence encodes CASSQDPRGPWNEQFF.

This clone was seen more than once but under ten times. The V call is TRBV2, the J call TRBJ1-4, with TRBD1 identical over 8 bases. Per the germline V gene, CDR1 is SNHLY and CDR2 is FYNNEI. The CDR3 is 15 residues long. Trimming cost V 6 bases and J 7 bases; bases outside gene matches: 10. The CDR3 sequence is CASRVDRGFREKLFF. The CDR3 bases are TGTGCCAGCAGAGTCGACAGGGGTTTTCGTGAAAAACTGTTTTTT.

The chain links TRBV29-1 to TRBJ1-1; possibly TRBD1 for D (6 bases). The CDR3 spans 15 residues. Germline V CDR1 and CDR2: SQVTM, ANQGSEA. V was pared by 4 bases and J by 5 bases, with 20 bases between. CDR3 loop: CSVGQMGGARTEAFF. CDR3 coding DNA: TGCAGCGTTGGCCAAATGGGGGGGGCTAGAACTGAAGCTTTCTTT.

This clone was found a few times. The rearrangement links TRBV21-1 to TRBJ1-3; the D call TRBD1 from the table was never checked on the DNA. TRBV21-1 is labeled a pseudogene. The CDR3 is 16 residues long. Here the CDR3 reads CASSKDRTSSGNTIYF. The CDR3 DNA sequence: TGTGCCAGCAGCAAGGACAGGACCTCCTCTGGAAACACCATATATTTT.

This clone was detected only a few times. V is TRBV7-8 and J is TRBJ1-5; 9 nucleotides line up with TRBD1. The trim removed 1 base at V and 6 bases at J, leaving 7 bases unmatched. This CDR3 is 16 amino acids long. Germline V gene data show CDR1 as SGHVS and CDR2 as FQNEAQ. The CDR3 DNA is TGTGCCAGCAGCTTAGGGACGGGGACAGGGACTCAGCCCCAGCATTTT. Protein: CASSLGTGTGTQPQHF.

This sequence joins TRBV5-1 and TRBJ2-6, with D maybe TRBD1 (6 bases). This CDR3 contains 18 residues. The ends were cut back, 4 bases at V and 0 bases at J, with 17 bases in the middle. Germline V gives CDR1 SGHRS, CDR2 YFSETQ. The CDR3 region is CASSQYVDRSSGANVLTF. CDR3 nucleotide sequence: TGCGCCAGCAGCCAATATGTAGACAGGAGCTCTGGGGCCAACGTCCTGACTTTC.

This chain links TRBV18 with TRBJ2-5; 8 bases match TRBD1. Germline CDR1 is KGHSH and CDR2 is LQKENI. J was trimmed by 2 bases and V by 5 bases; bases with no gene match: 4. CDR3 length: 14 amino acids. Written as DNA, the CDR3 is TGTGCCAGCTCAACCGACAGGGGACAAGAGACCCAGTACTTC. This gives the protein CASSTDRGQETQYF.

A remark on this clone: Other DNA sequences in this specimen translate into the identical CDR3. The V gene is TRBV2, the J gene TRBJ2-1; 7 nucleotides agree with TRBD2. The V segment lost 3 bases and the J segment 0 bases; nucleotides outside the gene matches: 8. Germline loops: CDR1 SNHLY, CDR2 FYNNEI. CDR3 size: 17 residues. The CDR3 sequence: CASSESASGSSYNEQFF. The CDR3 nucleotides read TGTGCCAGCAGTGAGTCGGCTAGCGGAAGCTCCTACAATGAGCAGTTCTTC.

The chain uses TRBV11-2 and TRBJ2-5; TRBD2 matches 8 bases. Germline V lookup: CDR1 SGHAT, CDR2 FQNNGV. This CDR3 has 16 residues. V was clipped by 3 bases and J by 0 bases; unmatched bases: 6. DNA of the CDR3: TGTGCCAGCAGCTTTGGGGCGGGAGGATACCAAGAGACCCAGTACTTC. This sequence encodes CASSFGAGGYQETQYF.

The CDR3 sequence is CASSLDRGGGELFF. The CDR3 DNA follows: TGTGCCAGCAGCTTGGATCGGGGTGGCGGGGAGCTGTTTTTT. The chain combines TRBV5-8 with TRBJ2-2; D may be TRBD2 (5 bases). The CDR3 length is 14 residues. The ends were cut back, 0 bases at V and 7 bases at J, with 10 bases in the middle. The V gene's germline CDR1 is SGHTS and CDR2 YDEGEE.

This chain connects TRBV27 to TRBJ2-1; possibly TRBD1 for D (6 bases). With 6 bases removed from V and 10 bases from J, the gap between germline ends came to 22 bases. The CDR3 contains 15 residues. CDR1 MNHEY and CDR2 SMNVEV come from the germline V gene (reference sequence). For the CDR3, the DNA is TGTGCCAGCAGGCCCGGGACACCAGAGAGAGGGGAGCAGTTCTTC. It translates to CASRPGTPERGEQFF.

The chain has TRBV12-5 and TRBJ1-1; 7 bases fit TRBD1. Germline values: CDR1 LGHNT, CDR2 FRNRAP. CDR3 length equals 14 residues. The V segment lost 2 bases and the J segment 7 bases; nucleotides outside the gene matches: 7. CDR3 DNA: TGTGCTAGTGGTTTGATAGGGGGCCGGGGTGAAGCTTTCTTT. Residues: CASGLIGGRGEAFF.

This chain links TRBV6-6 with TRBJ2-7, with 11 bases that match TRBD1. Germline lookup yields CDR1 MNHNY and CDR2 SVGAGI (reference sequence). With V trimmed by 5 bases and J by 5 bases, 8 bases remained unmatched. The CDR3 is 15 residues long. The CDR3 nucleotides are TGTGCCAGCAGTCAAGGGGGACAGGGGGTCCACGAGCAGTACTTC. Amino acids: CASSQGGQGVHEQYF.